This section outlines one T cell receptor (beta chain) sequence together with its context. This specimen belongs to a study of blood T cell repertoires in COVID-19. TCRdb's table, derived via immunoSEQ multiplex PCR, lists solely in-frame clones and lacks some. The table has 180,000 or so clones, over 80% seen once. The CDR3 covers 16 residues. The germline V gene has CDR1 MNHEY and CDR2 SVGAGI. Trimming cost V 1 base and J 0 bases, with 7 bases left between them. While infection was still active, Seattle patients were enrolled and then followed longitudinally. Material: peripheral blood. The sequence was collected from a woman between 40 and 55 years old with COVID-19, enrolled during active disease. The chain recombines TRBV6-5 with TRBJ2-6, with TRBD1 as a possible D gene (5 bases). Here the CDR3 reads CASSYLQGSGANVLTF. DNA for the CDR3: TGTGCCAGCAGTTACTTGCAGGGCTCTGGGGCCAACGTCCTGACTTTC.